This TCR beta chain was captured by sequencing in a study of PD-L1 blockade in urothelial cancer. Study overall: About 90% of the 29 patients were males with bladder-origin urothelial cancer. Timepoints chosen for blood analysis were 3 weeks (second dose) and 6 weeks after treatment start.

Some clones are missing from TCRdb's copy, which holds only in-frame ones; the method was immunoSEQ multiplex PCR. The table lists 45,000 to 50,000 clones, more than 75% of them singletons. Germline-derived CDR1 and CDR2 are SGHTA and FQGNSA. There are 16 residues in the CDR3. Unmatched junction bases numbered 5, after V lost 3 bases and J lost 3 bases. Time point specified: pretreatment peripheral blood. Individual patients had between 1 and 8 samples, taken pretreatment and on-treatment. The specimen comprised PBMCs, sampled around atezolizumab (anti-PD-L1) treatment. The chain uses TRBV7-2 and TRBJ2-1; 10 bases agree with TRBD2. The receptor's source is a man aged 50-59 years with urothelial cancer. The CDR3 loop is CASSFGLAAYYNEQFF. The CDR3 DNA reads TGTGCCAGCAGCTTCGGACTAGCGGCCTACTACAATGAGCAGTTCTTC.